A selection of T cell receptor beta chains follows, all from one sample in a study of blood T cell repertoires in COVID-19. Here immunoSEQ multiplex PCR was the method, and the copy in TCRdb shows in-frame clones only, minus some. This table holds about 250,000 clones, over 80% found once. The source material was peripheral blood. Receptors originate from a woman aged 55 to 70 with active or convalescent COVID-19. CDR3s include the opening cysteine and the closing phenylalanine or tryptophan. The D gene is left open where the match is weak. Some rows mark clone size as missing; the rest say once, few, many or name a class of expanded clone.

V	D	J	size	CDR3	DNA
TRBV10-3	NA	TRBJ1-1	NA	CAIKTGTNLNTEAFF	TGTGCCATCAAAACCGGAACTAATTTGAACACTGAAGCTTTCTTT
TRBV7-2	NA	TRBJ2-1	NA	CASSPLGTSYNEQFF	TGTGCCAGCAGCCCCCTAGGTACCTCCTACAATGAGCAGTTCTTC
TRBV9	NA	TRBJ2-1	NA	CASSVEAGYEQFF	TGTGCCAGCAGCGTAGAGGCAGGGTATGAGCAGTTCTTC
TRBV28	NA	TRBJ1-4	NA	CASRPGLSSEKLFF	TGTGCCAGCAGACCGGGACTTTCGAGTGAAAAACTGTTTTTT
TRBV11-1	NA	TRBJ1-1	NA	CASSLGGKTEAFF	TGTGCCAGCAGCTTAGGGGGCAAAACTGAAGCTTTCTTT
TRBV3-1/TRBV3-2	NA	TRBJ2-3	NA	CASSQLVLTSTDTQYF	TGTGCCAGCAGCCAATTAGTGTTAACTAGCACAGATACGCAGTATTTT
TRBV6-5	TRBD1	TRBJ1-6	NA	CASRTTGITSPLHF	TGTGCCAGCAGGACGACAGGGATAACTTCACCCCTCCACTTT
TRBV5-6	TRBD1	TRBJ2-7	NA	CASSSPKGQGYYEQYF	TGTGCCAGCAGTAGCCCCAAGGGACAGGGTTACTACGAGCAGTACTTC
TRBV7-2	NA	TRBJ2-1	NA	CASSLEPEVGEQFF	TGTGCCAGCAGCTTAGAGCCCGAAGTTGGTGAGCAGTTCTTC
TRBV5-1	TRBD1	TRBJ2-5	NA	CASSLDPPGTGAETQYF	TGCGCCAGCAGCTTGGATCCCCCCGGGACAGGGGCGGAGACCCAGTACTTC
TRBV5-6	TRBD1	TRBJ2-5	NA	CASSLNRGDQETQYF	TGTGCCAGCAGCTTGAACAGGGGTGACCAAGAGACCCAGTACTTC
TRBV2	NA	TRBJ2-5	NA	CASSEVLPSQETQYF	TGTGCCAGCAGTGAAGTCCTTCCGTCCCAAGAGACCCAGTACTTC
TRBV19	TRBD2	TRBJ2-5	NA	CASSGLAGGQETQYF	TGTGCCAGTAGTGGGCTAGCGGGGGGTCAAGAGACCCAGTACTTC
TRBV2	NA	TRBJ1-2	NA	CASSDDPVFYGYTF	TGTGCCAGCAGTGATGATCCAGTCTTCTATGGCTACACCTTC
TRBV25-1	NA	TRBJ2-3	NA	CASSSMDGGGTDTQYF	TGTGCCAGCAGTTCTATGGACGGCGGGGGCACAGATACGCAGTATTTT
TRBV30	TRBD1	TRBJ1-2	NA	CAWSPLGQGSPGYTF	TGTGCCTGGAGTCCCCTGGGACAGGGGTCGCCTGGCTACACCTTC
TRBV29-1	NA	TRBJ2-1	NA	CSGYYNEQFF	TGCAGCGGCTACTACAATGAGCAGTTCTTC
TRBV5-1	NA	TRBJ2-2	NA	CASSVREVGELFF	TGCGCCAGCAGCGTCAGGGAGGTCGGGGAGCTGTTTTTT
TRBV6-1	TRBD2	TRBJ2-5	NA	CASSEGPSGETQYF	TGTGCCAGCAGTGAAGGCCCTAGCGGAGAGACCCAGTACTTC
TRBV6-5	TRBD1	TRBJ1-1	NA	CASRDRGGNTEAFF	TGTGCCAGCAGGGACAGGGGCGGGAACACTGAAGCTTTCTTT
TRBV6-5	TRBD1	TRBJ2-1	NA	CASSWRTGAIYNEQFF	TGTGCCAGCAGTTGGCGGACAGGGGCAATCTACAATGAGCAGTTCTTC
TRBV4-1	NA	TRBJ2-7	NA	CASSQEISLRDPAAYEQYF	TGCGCCAGCAGCCAAGAAATAAGCCTGCGGGATCCCGCCGCCTACGAGCAGTACTTC
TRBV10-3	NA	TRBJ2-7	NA	CAISEGGRRYEQYF	TGTGCCATCAGTGAGGGGGGCAGGCGCTACGAGCAGTACTTC
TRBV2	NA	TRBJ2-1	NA	CASSSLSYNEQFF	TGTGCCAGCAGTTCTCTTTCCTACAATGAGCAGTTCTTC
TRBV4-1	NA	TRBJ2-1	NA	CASSQEEGYNEQFF	TGCGCCAGCAGCCAAGAGGAGGGTTACAATGAGCAGTTCTTC
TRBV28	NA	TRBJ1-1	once	CASSLGGVGDTEAFF	TGTGCCAGCAGTTTAGGGGGGGTTGGGGACACTGAAGCTTTCTTT
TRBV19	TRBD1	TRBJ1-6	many	CASSGTANSPLHF	TGTGCCAGTAGTGGGACAGCCAATTCACCCCTCCACTTT
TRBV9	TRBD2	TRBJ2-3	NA	CASSVGGGRSDTQYF	TGTGCCAGCAGCGTGGGCGGGGGGAGGTCAGATACGCAGTATTTT
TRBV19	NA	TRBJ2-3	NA	CASSTLRAPDTQYF	TGTGCCAGTAGTACGTTGAGGGCCCCAGATACGCAGTATTTT
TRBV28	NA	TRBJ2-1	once	CASSLWGRGAEQFF	TGTGCCAGCAGTTTATGGGGACGGGGGGCGGAGCAGTTCTTC
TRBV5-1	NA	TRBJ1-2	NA	CASSLAGGANYGYTF	TGCGCCAGCAGCTTGGCCGGCGGTGCTAACTATGGCTACACCTTC
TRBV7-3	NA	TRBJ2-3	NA	CASSTSGDTQYF	TGTGCCAGCAGCACTTCCGGGGATACGCAGTATTTT
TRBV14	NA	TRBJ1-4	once	CASSLEGPSTNEKLFF	TGTGCCAGCAGCCTGGAGGGTCCGTCTACTAATGAAAAACTGTTTTTT
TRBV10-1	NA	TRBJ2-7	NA	CASSEFDRRPYEQYF	TGCGCCAGCAGTGAGTTTGACAGGCGCCCCTACGAGCAGTACTTC
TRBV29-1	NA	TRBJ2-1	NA	CSVEAPPRSYNEQFF	TGCAGCGTTGAAGCCCCCCCGAGGAGCTACAATGAGCAGTTCTTC
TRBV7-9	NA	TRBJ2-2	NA	CASSPPVTGELFF	TGTGCCAGCAGCCCCCCAGTCACCGGGGAGCTGTTTTTT
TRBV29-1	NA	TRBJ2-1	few	CSVDQGGTGDEQFF	TGCAGCGTTGATCAAGGCGGGACCGGCGATGAGCAGTTCTTC
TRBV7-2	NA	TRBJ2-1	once	CASSLVGTQQFF	TGTGCCAGCAGCTTAGTGGGGACTCAGCAGTTCTTC
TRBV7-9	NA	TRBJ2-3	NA	CASSLSGPWDTQYF	TGTGCCAGCAGCTTAAGTGGGCCTTGGGATACGCAGTATTTT
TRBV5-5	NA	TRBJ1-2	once	CASSSGPGRGYTF	TGTGCCAGCAGCTCGGGGCCCGGGAGGGGCTACACCTTC
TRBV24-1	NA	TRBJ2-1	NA	CATSLAGGSGAVALHSYNEQFF	TGTGCCACCAGTTTGGCCGGAGGGTCTGGGGCGGTAGCGCTTCACTCCTACAATGAGCAGTTCTTC
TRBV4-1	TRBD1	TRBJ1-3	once	CASSQEGTANSGNTIYF	TGCGCCAGCAGCCAAGAGGGGACAGCCAACTCTGGAAACACCATATATTTT
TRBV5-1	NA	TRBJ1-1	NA	CASALAGITDTEAFF	TGCGCCAGCGCCCTGGCGGGGATTACGGACACTGAAGCTTTCTTT
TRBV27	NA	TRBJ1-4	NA	CASSKGAGATNEKLFF	TGTGCCAGCAGCAAAGGGGCAGGTGCAACTAATGAAAAACTGTTTTTT
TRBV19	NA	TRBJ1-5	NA	CASSNTHTSARLDQPQHF	TGTGCCAGTAGTAACACCCACACGTCGGCAAGACTAGATCAGCCCCAGCATTTT
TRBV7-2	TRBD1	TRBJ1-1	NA	CASSPRQGASTEAFF	TGTGCCAGCAGCCCCCGACAGGGGGCGAGCACTGAAGCTTTCTTT
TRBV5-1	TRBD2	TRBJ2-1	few	CASSLGREANEQFF	TGCGCCAGCAGCTTGGGACGGGAGGCCAATGAGCAGTTCTTC
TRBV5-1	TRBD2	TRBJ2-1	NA	CASSLTGGIQPRNEQFF	TGCGCCAGCAGCCTGACCGGGGGGATCCAGCCGCGGAATGAGCAGTTCTTC
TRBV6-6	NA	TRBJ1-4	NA	CASSYSPREKLFF	TGTGCCAGCAGTTACTCCCCGAGGGAAAAACTGTTTTTT
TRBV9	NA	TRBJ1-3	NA	CASSVGGRVNSGNTIYF	TGTGCCAGCAGCGTAGGGGGCAGGGTTAACTCTGGAAACACCATATATTTT
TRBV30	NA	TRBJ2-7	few	CAWSGSTYEQYF	TGTGCCTGGAGTGGTAGTACCTACGAGCAGTACTTC